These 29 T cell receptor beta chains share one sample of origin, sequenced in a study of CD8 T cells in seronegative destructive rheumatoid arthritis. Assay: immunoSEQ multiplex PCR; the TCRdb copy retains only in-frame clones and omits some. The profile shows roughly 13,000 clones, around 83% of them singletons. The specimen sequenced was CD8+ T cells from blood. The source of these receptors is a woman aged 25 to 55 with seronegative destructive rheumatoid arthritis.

CDR3 bases: TGTGCCAGCAGGGACTACTCAAACACCGGGGAGCTGTTTTTT. Its protein product is CASRDYSNTGELFF. This rearrangement joins TRBV6-1 to TRBJ2-2; a weak D match, TRBD2 (6 bases). The germline V gene encodes CDR1 MNHNS and CDR2 SASEGT. This CDR3 has 14 residues. Trimming shortened V by 6 bases and J by 2 bases, and 10 bases separated the two germline ends.

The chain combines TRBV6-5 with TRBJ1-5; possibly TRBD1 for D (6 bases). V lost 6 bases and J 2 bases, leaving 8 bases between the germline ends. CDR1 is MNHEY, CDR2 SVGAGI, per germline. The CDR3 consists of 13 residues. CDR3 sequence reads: CASSRQGNQPQHF. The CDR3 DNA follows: TGTGCCAGCAGCCGACAGGGCAATCAGCCCCAGCATTTT.

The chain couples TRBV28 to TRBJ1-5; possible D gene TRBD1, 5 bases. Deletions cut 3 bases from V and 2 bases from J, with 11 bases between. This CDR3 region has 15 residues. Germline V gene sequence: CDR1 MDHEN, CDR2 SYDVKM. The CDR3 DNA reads TGTGCCAGCAGTTTCAGGGTCGGAGGCAATCAGCCCCAGCATTTT. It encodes CASSFRVGGNQPQHF.

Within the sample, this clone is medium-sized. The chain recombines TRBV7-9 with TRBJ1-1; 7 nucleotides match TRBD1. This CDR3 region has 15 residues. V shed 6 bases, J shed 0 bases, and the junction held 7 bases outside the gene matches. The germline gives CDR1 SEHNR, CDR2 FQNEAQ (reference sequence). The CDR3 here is CASSRQGLMNTEAFF. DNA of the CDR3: TGTGCCAGCAGTAGACAGGGCCTTATGAACACTGAAGCTTTCTTT.

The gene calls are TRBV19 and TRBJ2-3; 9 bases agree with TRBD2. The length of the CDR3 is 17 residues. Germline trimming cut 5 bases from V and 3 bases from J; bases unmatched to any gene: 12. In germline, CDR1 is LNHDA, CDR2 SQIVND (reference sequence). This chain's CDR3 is CASSLGGIAGATDTQYF. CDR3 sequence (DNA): TGTGCCAGTAGTCTCGGGGGAATAGCGGGGGCGACAGATACGCAGTATTTT.

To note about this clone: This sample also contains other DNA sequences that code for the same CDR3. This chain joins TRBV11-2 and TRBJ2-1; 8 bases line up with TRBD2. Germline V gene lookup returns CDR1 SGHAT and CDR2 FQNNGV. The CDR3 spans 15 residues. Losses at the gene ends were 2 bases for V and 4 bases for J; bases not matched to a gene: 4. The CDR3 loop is CASSLRRGEYNEQFF. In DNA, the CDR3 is TGTGCCAGCAGCTTACGGCGGGGGGAATACAATGAGCAGTTCTTC.

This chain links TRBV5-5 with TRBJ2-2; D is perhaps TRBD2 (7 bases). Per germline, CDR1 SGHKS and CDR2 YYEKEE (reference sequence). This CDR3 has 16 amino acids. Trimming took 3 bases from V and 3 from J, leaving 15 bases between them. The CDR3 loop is CASSSRGGGDTGELFF. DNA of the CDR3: TGTGCCAGCAGCTCGAGGGGGGGCGGGGACACCGGGGAGCTGTTTTTT.

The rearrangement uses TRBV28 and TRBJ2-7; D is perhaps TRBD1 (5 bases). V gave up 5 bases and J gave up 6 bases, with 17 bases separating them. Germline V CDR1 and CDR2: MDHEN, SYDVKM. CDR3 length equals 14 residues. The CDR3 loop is CASSTRTTAVEQYF. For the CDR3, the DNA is TGTGCCAGCAGTACCCGGACAACGGCGGTCGAGCAGTACTTC.

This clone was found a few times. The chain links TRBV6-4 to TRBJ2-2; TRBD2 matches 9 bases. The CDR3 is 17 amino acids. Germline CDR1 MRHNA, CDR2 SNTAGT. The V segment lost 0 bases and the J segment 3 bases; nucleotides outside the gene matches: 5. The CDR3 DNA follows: TGTGCCAGCAGTGACTCGGTGTTAGCGGGAGACACCGGGGAGCTGTTTTTT. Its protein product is CASSDSVLAGDTGELFF.

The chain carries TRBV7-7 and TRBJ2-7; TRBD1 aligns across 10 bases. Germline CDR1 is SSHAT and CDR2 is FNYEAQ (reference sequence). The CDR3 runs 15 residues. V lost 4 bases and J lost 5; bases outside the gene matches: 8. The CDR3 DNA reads TGTGCCAGCAGCTATCCGGGACAGGGGCGCCACGAGCAGTACTTC. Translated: CASSYPGQGRHEQYF.

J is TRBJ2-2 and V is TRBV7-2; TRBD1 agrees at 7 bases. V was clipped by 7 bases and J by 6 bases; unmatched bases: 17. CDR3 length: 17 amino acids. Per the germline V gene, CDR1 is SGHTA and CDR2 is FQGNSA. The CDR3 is CASTLRTGEIRAGELFF. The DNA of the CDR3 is TGTGCCAGCACCCTAAGGACAGGAGAGATTCGCGCCGGGGAGCTGTTTTTT. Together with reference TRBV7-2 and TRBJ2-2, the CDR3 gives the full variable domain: GAGVSQSPSNKVTEKGKDVELRCDPISGHTALYWYRQSLGQGLEFLIYFQGNSAPDKSGLPSDRFSAERTGGSVSTLTIQRTQQEDSAVYLCASTLRTGEIRAGELFFGEGSRLTVL.

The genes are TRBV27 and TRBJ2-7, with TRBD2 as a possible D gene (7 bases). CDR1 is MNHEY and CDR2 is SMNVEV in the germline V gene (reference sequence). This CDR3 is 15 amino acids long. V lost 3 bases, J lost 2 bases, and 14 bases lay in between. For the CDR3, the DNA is TGTGCCAGCAGTTTTTTCGACGGGGGGCCCTACGAGCAGTACTTC. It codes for CASSFFDGGPYEQYF.

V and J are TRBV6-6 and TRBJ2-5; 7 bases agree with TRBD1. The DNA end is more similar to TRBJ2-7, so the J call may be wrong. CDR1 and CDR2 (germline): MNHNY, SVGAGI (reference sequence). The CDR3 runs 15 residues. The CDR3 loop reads CASRSTGTEFYEQYF. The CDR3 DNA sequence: TGTGCCAGCAGAAGTACCGGGACAGAGTTTTACGAGCAGTACTTC.

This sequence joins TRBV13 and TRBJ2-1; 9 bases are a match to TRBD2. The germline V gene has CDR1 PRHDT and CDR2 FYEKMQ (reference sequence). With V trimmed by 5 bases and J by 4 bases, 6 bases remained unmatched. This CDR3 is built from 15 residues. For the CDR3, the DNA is TGTGCCAGCAGCCGTCTCCTAGCGGGGTACAATGAGCAGTTCTTC. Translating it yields CASSRLLAGYNEQFF.

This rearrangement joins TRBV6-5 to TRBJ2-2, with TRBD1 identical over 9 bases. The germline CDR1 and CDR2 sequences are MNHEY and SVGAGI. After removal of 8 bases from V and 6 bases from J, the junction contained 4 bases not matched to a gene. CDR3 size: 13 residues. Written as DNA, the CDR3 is TGTGCCAGCGGGGACAGGGCGGCCGGGGAGCTGTTTTTT. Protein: CASGDRAAGELFF.

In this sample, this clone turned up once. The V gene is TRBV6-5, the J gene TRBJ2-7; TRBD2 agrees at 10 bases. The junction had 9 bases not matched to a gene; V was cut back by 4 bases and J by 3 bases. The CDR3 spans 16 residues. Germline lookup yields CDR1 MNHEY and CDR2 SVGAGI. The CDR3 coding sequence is TGTGCCAGCAGTTCTATAGCGGGGGGACCTTTCTACGAGCAGTACTTC. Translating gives CASSSIAGGPFYEQYF.

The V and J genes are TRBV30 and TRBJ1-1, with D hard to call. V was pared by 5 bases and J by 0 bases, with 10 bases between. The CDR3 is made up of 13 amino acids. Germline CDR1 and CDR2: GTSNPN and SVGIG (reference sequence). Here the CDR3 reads CAWGPTLNTEAFF. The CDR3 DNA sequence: TGTGCCTGGGGCCCAACCTTGAACACTGAAGCTTTCTTT.

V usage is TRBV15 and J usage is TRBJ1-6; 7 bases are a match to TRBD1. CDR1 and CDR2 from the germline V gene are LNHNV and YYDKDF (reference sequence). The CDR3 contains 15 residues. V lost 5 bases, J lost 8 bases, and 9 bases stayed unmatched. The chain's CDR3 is CATSQGGWGDSPLHF. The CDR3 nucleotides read TGTGCCACCAGCCAAGGGGGCTGGGGGGATTCACCCCTCCACTTT.

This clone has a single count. CDR3 sequence: CASSWQGYNEQFF. The CDR3 nucleotides are TGTGCCAGCAGCTGGCAGGGGTACAATGAGCAGTTCTTC. The rearrangement uses TRBV7-8 and TRBJ2-1; D possibly corresponds to TRBD1 (6 bases). This CDR3 has 13 residues. Germline CDR1 reads SGHVS; CDR2 reads FQNEAQ. Trimming shortened V by 4 bases and J by 4 bases, and 8 bases separated the two germline ends.

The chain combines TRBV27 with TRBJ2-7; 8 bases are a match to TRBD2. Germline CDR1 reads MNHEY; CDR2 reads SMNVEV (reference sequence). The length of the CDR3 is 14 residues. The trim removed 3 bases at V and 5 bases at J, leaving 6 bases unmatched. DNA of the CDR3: TGTGCCAGCAGTTTGAGCGGGGGACTTAACGAGCAGTACGTC. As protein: CASSLSGGLNEQYV.

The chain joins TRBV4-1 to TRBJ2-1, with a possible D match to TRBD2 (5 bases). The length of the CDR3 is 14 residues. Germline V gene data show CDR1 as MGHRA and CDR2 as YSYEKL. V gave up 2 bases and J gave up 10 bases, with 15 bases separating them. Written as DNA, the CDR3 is TGCGCCAGCAGCCAAAGGACTCCGGTCGCGGAGCAGTTCTTC. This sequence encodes CASSQRTPVAEQFF.

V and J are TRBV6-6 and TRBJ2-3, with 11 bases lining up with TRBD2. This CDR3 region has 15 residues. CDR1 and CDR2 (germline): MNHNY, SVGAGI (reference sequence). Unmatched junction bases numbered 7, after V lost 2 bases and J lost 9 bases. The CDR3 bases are TGTGCCAGCAGTTACCTAGCGGGGGGTGGAGGGACGCAGTATTTT. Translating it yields CASSYLAGGGGTQYF.

The CDR3 loop is CATSRGLEETQYF. CDR3 DNA sequence: TGTGCCACCAGCAGAGGCCTTGAGGAGACCCAGTACTTC. The rearrangement joins TRBV15 to TRBJ2-5; the D is unclear. Germline assignment: CDR1 LNHNV and CDR2 YYDKDF (reference sequence). V gave up 1 base and J gave up 5 bases, with 8 bases separating them. CDR3 length: 13 amino acids.

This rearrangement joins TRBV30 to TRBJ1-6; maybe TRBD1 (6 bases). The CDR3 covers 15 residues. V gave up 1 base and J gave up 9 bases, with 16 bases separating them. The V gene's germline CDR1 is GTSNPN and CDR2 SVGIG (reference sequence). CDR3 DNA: TGTGCCTGGAGTGCCCACAGGGACGGCCCTTCACCCCTCCACTTT. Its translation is CAWSAHRDGPSPLHF.

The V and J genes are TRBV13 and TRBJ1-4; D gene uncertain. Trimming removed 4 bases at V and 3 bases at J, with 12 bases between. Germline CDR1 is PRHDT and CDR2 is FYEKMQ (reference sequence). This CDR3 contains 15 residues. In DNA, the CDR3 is TGTGCCAGCAGCTCCCACGGGTGGTCTAATGAAAAACTGTTTTTT. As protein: CASSSHGWSNEKLFF. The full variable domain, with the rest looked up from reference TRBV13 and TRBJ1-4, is AAGVIQSPRHLIKEKRETATLKCYPIPRHDTVYWYQQGPGQDPQFLISFYEKMQSDKGSIPDRFSAQQFSDYHSELNMSSLELGDSALYFCASSSHGWSNEKLFFGSGTQLSVL.

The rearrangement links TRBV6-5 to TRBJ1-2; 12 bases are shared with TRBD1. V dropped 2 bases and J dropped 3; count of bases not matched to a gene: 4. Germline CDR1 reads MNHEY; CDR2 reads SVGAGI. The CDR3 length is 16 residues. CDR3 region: CASSYGTGGSDYGYTF. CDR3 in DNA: TGTGCCAGCAGTTACGGGACAGGGGGCTCGGACTATGGCTACACCTTC.

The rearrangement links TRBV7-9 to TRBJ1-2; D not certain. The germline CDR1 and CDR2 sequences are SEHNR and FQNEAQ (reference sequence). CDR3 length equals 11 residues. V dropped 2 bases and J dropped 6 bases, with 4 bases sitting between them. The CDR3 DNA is TGTGCCAGCAGCTTATTAGATGGCTACACCTTC. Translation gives CASSLLDGYTF.

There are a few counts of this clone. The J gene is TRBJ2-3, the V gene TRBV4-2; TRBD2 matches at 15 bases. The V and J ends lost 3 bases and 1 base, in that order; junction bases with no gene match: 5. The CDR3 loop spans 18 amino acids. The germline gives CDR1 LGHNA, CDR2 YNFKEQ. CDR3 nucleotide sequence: TGTGCCAGCAGCCATGGACTAGCGGGGGGGAGACGCACAGATACGCAGTATTTT. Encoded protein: CASSHGLAGGRRTDTQYF.

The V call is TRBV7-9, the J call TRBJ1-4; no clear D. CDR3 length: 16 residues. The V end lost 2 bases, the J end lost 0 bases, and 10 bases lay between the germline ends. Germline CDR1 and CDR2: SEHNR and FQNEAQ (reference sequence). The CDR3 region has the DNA TGTGCCAGCAGCTTAACAGCAGCTTCAACTAATGAAAAACTGTTTTTT. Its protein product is CASSLTAASTNEKLFF.